The T cell receptor (beta chain) under discussion was sequenced for a study of T-cell memory formation after mild COVID-19. Using constant-segment primers, 5'RACE produced TCR alpha and TCR beta cDNA libraries carrying sample barcodes and UMIs. From the 5' RACE reads, TCRdb called clonotypes with MiXCR, one entry per CDR3 protein. Of around 300,000 distinct CDR3 sequences listed, roughly an eighth are singletons. This clonotype was recorded many times. The V end lost 2 bases, the J end lost 3 bases, and 4 bases lay between the germline ends. Germline values: CDR1 DFQATT, CDR2 SNEGSKA (reference sequence). CDR3 length: 11 residues.

The sequenced sample consisted of PBMCs or a T cell subset sorted from them (not recorded which). The sequence derives from a man aged 18 to 29 who had mild COVID-19 (a few samples of this study predate the infection). Cell type and time point are not known. This sequence joins TRBV20-1 and TRBJ1-2, with unresolved D. This chain's CDR3 is CSARTDYGYTF. CDR3 DNA: TGCAGTGCTAGAACAGACTATGGCTACACCTTC.